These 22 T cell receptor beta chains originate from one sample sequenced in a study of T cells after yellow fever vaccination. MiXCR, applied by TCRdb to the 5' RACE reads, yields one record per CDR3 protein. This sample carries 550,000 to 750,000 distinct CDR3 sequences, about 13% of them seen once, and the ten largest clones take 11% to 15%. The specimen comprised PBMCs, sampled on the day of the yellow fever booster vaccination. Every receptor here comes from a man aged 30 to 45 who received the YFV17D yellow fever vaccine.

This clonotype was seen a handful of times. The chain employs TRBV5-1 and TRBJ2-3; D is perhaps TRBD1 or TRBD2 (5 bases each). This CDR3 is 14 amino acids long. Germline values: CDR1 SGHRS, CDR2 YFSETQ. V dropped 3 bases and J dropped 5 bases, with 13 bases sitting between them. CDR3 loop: CASSSGTAQDTQYF. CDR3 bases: TGCGCCAGCAGCTCCGGGACCGCCCAAGATACGCAGTATTTT. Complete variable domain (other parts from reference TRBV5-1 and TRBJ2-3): KAGVTQTPRYLIKTRGQQVTLSCSPISGHRSVSWYQQTPGQGLQFLFEYFSETQRNKGNFPGRFSGRQFSNSRSEMNVSTLELGDSALYLCASSSGTAQDTQYFGPGTRLTVL.

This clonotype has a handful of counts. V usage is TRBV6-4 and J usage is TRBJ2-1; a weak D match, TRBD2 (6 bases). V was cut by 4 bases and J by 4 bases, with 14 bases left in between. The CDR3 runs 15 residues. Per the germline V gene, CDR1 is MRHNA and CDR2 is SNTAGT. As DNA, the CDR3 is TGTGCCAGCAGTGTGGAGGCGGGGCCATACAATGAGCAGTTCTTC. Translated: CASSVEAGPYNEQFF.

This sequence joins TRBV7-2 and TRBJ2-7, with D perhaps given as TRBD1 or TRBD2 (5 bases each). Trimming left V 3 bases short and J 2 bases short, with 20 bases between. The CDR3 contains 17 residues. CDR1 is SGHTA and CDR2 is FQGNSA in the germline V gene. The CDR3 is CASSFSAPGRGTYEQYF. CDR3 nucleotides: TGTGCCAGCAGCTTCTCGGCCCCGGGACGAGGAACCTACGAGCAGTACTTC.

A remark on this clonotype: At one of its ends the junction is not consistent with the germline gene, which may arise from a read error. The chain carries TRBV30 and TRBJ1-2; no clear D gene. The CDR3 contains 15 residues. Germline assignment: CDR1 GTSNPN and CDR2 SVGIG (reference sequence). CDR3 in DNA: TGTGCCTGGAGTACCCCTGACACGGTTGTGAGTGGCTGCACCTTC. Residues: CAWSTPDTVVSGCTF.

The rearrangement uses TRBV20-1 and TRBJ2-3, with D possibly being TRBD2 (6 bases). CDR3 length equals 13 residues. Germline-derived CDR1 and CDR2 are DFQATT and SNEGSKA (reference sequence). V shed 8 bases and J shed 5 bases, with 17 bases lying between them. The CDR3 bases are TGCAGTCCCCGCTCCTGGAGGGGAGATACGCAGTATTTT. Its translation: CSPRSWRGDTQYF.

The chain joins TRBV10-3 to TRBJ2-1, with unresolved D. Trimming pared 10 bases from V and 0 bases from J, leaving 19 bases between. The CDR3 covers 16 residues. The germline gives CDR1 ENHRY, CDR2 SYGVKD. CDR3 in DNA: TGTGCCACCGCTGATAGCCCCCCGAGCTCCTACAATGAGCAGTTCTTC. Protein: CATADSPPSSYNEQFF.

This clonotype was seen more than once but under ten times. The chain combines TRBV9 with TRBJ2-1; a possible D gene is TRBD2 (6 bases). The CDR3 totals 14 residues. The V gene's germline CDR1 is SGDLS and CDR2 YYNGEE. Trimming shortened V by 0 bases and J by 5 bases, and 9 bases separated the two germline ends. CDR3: CASSVGGGHNEQFF. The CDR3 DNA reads TGTGCCAGCAGCGTAGGGGGAGGTCACAATGAGCAGTTCTTC.

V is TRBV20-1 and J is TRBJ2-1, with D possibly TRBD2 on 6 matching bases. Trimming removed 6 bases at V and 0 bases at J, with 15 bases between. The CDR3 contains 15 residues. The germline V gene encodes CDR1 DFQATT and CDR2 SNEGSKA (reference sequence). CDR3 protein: CSAEVRESSYNEQFF. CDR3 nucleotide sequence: TGCAGTGCCGAGGTCCGGGAGAGCTCCTACAATGAGCAGTTCTTC.

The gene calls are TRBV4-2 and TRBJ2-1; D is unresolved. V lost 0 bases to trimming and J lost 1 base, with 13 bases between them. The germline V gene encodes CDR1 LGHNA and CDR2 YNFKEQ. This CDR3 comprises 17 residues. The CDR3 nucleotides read TGTGCCAGCAGCCAAGATGGGCTCAAAAGATCCTACAATGAGCAGTTCTTC. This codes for CASSQDGLKRSYNEQFF.

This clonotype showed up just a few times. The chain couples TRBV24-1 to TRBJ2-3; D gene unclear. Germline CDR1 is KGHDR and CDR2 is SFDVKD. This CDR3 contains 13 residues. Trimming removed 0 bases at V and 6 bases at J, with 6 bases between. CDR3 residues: CATSDLSGDTQYF. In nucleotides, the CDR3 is TGTGCCACCAGTGATTTGAGTGGGGATACGCAGTATTTT.

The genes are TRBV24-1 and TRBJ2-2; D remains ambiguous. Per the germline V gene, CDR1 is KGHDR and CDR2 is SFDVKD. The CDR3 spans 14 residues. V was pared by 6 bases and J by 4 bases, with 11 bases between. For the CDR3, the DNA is TGTGCCACCAGTCTTGGAGTACCCACCGGGGAGCTGTTTTTT. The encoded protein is CATSLGVPTGELFF.

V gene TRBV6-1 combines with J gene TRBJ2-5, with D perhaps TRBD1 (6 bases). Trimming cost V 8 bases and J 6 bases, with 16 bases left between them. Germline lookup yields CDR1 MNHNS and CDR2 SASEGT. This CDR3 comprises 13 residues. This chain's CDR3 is CASSLGGVKTQYF. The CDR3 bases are TGTGCCAGCTCACTAGGGGGTGTGAAGACCCAGTACTTC.

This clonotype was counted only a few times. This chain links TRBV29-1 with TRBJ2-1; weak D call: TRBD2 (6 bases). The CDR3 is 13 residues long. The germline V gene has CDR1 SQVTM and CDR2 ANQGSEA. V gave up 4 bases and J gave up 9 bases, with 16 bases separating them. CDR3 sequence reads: CSVGVGRIAEQFF. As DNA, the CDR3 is TGCAGCGTTGGGGTGGGGAGGATAGCTGAGCAGTTCTTC.

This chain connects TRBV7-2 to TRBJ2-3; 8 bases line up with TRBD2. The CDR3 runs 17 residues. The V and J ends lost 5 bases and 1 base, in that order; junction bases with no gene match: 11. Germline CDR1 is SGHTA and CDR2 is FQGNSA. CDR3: CASSKPAGGPRTDTQYF. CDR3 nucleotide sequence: TGTGCCAGCAGCAAACCCGCGGGGGGTCCACGCACAGATACGCAGTATTTT.

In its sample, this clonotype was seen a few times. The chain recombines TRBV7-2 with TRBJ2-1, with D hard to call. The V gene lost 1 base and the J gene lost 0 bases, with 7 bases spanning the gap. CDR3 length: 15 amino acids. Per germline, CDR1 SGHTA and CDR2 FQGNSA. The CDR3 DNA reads TGTGCCAGCAGCTTAGTATACGGCTCCTACAATGAGCAGTTCTTC. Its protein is CASSLVYGSYNEQFF. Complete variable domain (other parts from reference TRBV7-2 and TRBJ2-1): GAGVSQSPSNKVTEKGKDVELRCDPISGHTALYWYRQSLGQGLEFLIYFQGNSAPDKSGLPSDRFSAERTGGSVSTLTIQRTQQEDSAVYLCASSLVYGSYNEQFFGPGTRLTVL.

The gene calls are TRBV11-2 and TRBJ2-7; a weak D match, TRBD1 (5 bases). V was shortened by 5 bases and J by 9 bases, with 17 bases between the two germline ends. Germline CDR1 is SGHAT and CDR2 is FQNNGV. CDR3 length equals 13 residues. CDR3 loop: CASSPRRVTGQYF. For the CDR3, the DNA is TGTGCCAGCAGCCCGCGCAGGGTGACGGGGCAGTACTTC.

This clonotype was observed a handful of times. This CDR3 reads CASSSTGTRNQPQHF. For the CDR3, the DNA is TGTGCCAGCTCATCTACAGGGACCCGCAATCAGCCCCAGCATTTT. The J gene is TRBJ1-5, the V gene TRBV18, with D possibly TRBD1 on 6 matching bases. The CDR3 extends over 15 amino acids. The germline V gene has CDR1 KGHSH and CDR2 LQKENI. Trimming took 5 bases from V and 2 from J, leaving 13 bases between them.

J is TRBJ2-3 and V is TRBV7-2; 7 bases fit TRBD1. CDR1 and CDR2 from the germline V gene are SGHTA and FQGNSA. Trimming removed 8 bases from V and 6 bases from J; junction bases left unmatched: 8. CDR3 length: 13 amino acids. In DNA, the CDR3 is TGTGCCAGCCTACAGGGGTTTCGGGATACGCAGTATTTT. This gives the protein CASLQGFRDTQYF.

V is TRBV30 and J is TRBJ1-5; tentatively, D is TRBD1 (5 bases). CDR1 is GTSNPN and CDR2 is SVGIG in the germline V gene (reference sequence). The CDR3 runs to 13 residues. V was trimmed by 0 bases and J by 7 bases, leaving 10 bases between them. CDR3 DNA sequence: TGTGCCTGGAGTGTAAGGGGCCAGCAGCCCCAGCATTTT. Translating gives CAWSVRGQQPQHF.

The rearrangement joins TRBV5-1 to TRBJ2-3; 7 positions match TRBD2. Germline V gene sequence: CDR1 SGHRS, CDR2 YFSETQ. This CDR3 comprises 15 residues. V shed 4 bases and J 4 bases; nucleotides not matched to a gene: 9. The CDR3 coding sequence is TGCGCCAGCAGCCCCGGGCTAGCGGTCGCAGATACGCAGTATTTT. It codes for CASSPGLAVADTQYF.

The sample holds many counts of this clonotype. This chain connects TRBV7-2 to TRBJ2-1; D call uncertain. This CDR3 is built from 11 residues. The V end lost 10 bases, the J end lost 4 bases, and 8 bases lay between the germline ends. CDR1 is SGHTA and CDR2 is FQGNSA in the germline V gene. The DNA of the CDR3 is TGTGCCACCGATAGTTACAATGAGCAGTTCTTC. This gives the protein CATDSYNEQFF.

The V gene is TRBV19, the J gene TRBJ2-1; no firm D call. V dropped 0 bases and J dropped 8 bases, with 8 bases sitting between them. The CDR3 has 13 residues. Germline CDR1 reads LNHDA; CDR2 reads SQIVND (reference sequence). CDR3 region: CASSIDREDEQFF. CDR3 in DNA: TGTGCCAGTAGTATAGATCGCGAGGATGAGCAGTTCTTC. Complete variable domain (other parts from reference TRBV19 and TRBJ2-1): DGGITQSPKYLFRKEGQNVTLSCEQNLNHDAMYWYRQDPGQGLRLIYYSQIVNDFQKGDIAEGYSVSREKKESFPLTVTSAQKNPTAFYLCASSIDREDEQFFGPGTRLTVL.